These T cell receptor beta chains were read from a single sample in a study of blood T cell repertoires in COVID-19. Here immunoSEQ multiplex PCR was the method, and the copy in TCRdb shows in-frame clones only, minus some. Here the sample spans under 100,000 clones, 87% being singletons. Sequenced material: peripheral blood. These receptors originate from a man aged 30-40 years with acute or convalescent COVID-19. The CDR3 runs from the conserved cysteine through the conserved F or W. D genes are given only for firm matches. The size of a clone is reported for some rows only, either as once, few or many, or as a class for expanded clones.

J gene	V gene	D gene	CDR3 length	clone size	CDR3 protein	CDR3 DNA
TRBJ2-3	TRBV11-2	-	12	-	CASSLGLNTQYF	TGTGCCAGCAGCTTGGGGCTCAATACGCAGTATTTT
TRBJ1-2	TRBV14	-	14	once	CASSQDQRGNGYTF	TGTGCCAGCAGCCAAGATCAGCGGGGGAATGGCTACACCTTC
TRBJ1-1	TRBV19	TRBD1	15	-	CASSGTDRANTEAFF	TGTGCCAGTAGTGGGACGGACAGGGCCAACACTGAAGCTTTCTTT
TRBJ2-2	TRBV9	TRBD2	16	-	CASSAGDYLDVGELFF	TGTGCCAGCAGCGCTGGGGACTATCTGGATGTCGGGGAGCTGTTTTTT
TRBJ2-5	TRBV7-9	-	13	-	CASSLGQKETQYF	TGTGCCAGCAGCCTCGGACAGAAAGAGACCCAGTACTTC
TRBJ1-1	TRBV11-3	TRBD1	16	-	CASSSETGPMNTEAFF	TGTGCCAGCAGCTCCGAGACAGGGCCCATGAACACTGAAGCTTTCTTT
TRBJ2-1	TRBV13	TRBD2	18	-	CASSLRTSGIYSYNEQFF	TGTGCCAGCAGCCTAAGGACTAGCGGGATCTACTCCTACAATGAGCAGTTCTTC
TRBJ1-5	TRBV28	-	12	once	CASSLGGQPQHF	TGTGCCAGCAGTTTAGGAGGGCAGCCCCAGCATTTT
TRBJ2-3	TRBV29-1	TRBD1	16	-	CSALTGQGSFGDTQYF	TGCAGCGCTTTGACGGGACAGGGTTCCTTTGGGGATACGCAGTATTTT
TRBJ2-5	TRBV7-7	-	15	-	CASSPTSIRGETQYF	TGTGCCAGCAGCCCAACCTCCATTAGGGGGGAGACCCAGTACTTC
TRBJ2-7	TRBV7-9	-	15	-	CASSLGPIASYEQYF	TGTGCCAGCAGCTTAGGCCCCATAGCGTCCTACGAGCAGTACTTC
TRBJ1-4	TRBV15	-	16	-	CATSKPGERANEKLFF	TGTGCCACCAGCAAACCAGGGGAGCGAGCTAATGAAAAACTGTTTTTT
TRBJ2-2	TRBV18	TRBD1	15	-	CASAWDRADTGELFF	TGTGCCAGCGCTTGGGACAGGGCGGACACCGGGGAGCTGTTTTTT